These T cell receptor beta chains were read from a single sample in a study of T cell repertoires in cytomegalovirus infection. TCRdb re-derived calls from the reads in MiXCR, one entry per CDR3 protein. This table has approximately 910,000 distinct CDR3 sequences, roughly 31% appearing once. The antigens for these receptors are not known. Here the sequenced sample was cultured CD8+ T cells from PBMCs, taken from culture after CMV antigen stimulation. The receptors derive from a human donor in good health (CMV status not recorded). Some clones in this sample may be carry-over from other donors' samples. Each CDR3 is given with its conserved first and last residue. The order of the fields is J gene, V gene, clone size, D gene, CDR3 DNA, CDR3 protein. D genes are given only for firm matches. Clone sizes are given selectively: once, few, many, or a class where the clone is expanded.

J: TRBJ2-7; V: TRBV19; size: .; D: .; DNA: TGTGCCAGTAGTATAGCGGACACCTCCGAGCAGTACTTC; CDR3: CASSIADTSEQYF
J: TRBJ1-1; V: TRBV12-3/TRBV12-4; size: .; D: TRBD1; DNA: TGTGCCAGCAGTGCTACAGGGGGCGAGGGGGCTTTCTTT; CDR3: CASSATGGEGAFF
J: TRBJ2-5; V: TRBV7-9; size: few; D: .; DNA: TGTGCCAGCACCGATTCAATTTGGACCCAGTACTTC; CDR3: CASTDSIWTQYF
J: TRBJ2-6; V: TRBV7-3; size: many; D: .; DNA: TGTGCCAGCAGGCGTACTAGCTCTGGGGCCAACGTCCTGACTTTC; CDR3: CASRRTSSGANVLTF
J: TRBJ1-1; V: TRBV20-1; size: .; D: TRBD1; DNA: TGCAGTGCTAGAGTCCGGGACAGGGGGGCCACTGAAGCTTTCTTT; CDR3: CSARVRDRGATEAFF
J: TRBJ2-1; V: TRBV12-3/TRBV12-4; size: few; D: .; DNA: TGTGCCAGCAGTATGGACCTCAATGAGCAGTTCTTC; CDR3: CASSMDLNEQFF
J: TRBJ1-1; V: TRBV27; size: .; D: .; DNA: TGTGCCAGCAGTTTATCTCAGGGCGCGAAGATCACTGAAGCTTTCTTT; CDR3: CASSLSQGAKITEAFF
J: TRBJ1-1; V: TRBV4-2; size: .; D: TRBD1; DNA: TGTGCCAGCAGCCAAGAACAGGGGCAAGACACTGAAGCTTTCTTT; CDR3: CASSQEQGQDTEAFF
J: TRBJ1-3; V: TRBV2; size: .; D: .; DNA: TGTGCCAGCCCAACTTCCTCTGGAAACACCATATATTTT; CDR3: CASPTSSGNTIYF
J: TRBJ1-6; V: TRBV6-1; size: .; D: .; DNA: TGTGCCAGCAGCAAAGCCGGGAGGGGTAATTCACCCCTCCACTTT; CDR3: CASSKAGRGNSPLHF
J: TRBJ2-1; V: TRBV6-5; size: many; D: .; DNA: TGTGCCAGCAGTTACCCGGGTTGGAATGAGCAGTTCTTC; CDR3: CASSYPGWNEQFF
J: TRBJ2-4; V: TRBV19; size: .; D: .; DNA: TGTGCCAGTAGTATAGAAGACATTCAGTACTTC; CDR3: CASSIEDIQYF
J: TRBJ1-4; V: TRBV2; size: .; D: TRBD1; DNA: TGTGCCAGCAGGAAACACAGGGGGCAGAATGAAAAACTGTTTTTT; CDR3: CASRKHRGQNEKLFF
J: TRBJ2-3; V: TRBV29-1; size: .; D: TRBD2; DNA: TGCAGCGTTGAATCACAGCGGGGATACACAGATACGCAGTATTTT; CDR3: CSVESQRGYTDTQYF
J: TRBJ1-5; V: TRBV15; size: .; D: TRBD1; DNA: TGTGCCACCAGCGCCAGGGACAGGGAAGGTGAACAGCCCCAGCATTTT; CDR3: CATSARDREGEQPQHF
J: TRBJ2-2; V: TRBV6-6; size: .; D: TRBD1; DNA: TGTGCCAGCAGTGGACAGGGGAGTACCGGGGAGCTGTTTTTT; CDR3: CASSGQGSTGELFF
J: TRBJ2-5; V: TRBV6-1; size: .; D: TRBD2; DNA: TGTGCCACCTCCCCCCTAGCGGGGGACCTCCAAGAGACCCAGTACTTC; CDR3: CATSPLAGDLQETQYF
J: TRBJ2-3; V: TRBV9; size: .; D: .; DNA: TGTGCCAGCAGCGCTCACGAGAGGCAGGGATACGATACGCAGTATTTT; CDR3: CASSAHERQGYDTQYF
J: TRBJ2-2; V: TRBV6-6; size: .; D: .; DNA: TGTGCCAGCAGGGGGTGGGGGGACACCGGGGAGCTGTTTTTT; CDR3: CASRGWGDTGELFF
J: TRBJ2-3; V: TRBV20-1; size: .; D: .; DNA: TGCAGTGCTAGAGACCCCCGAACTAGCACAGATACGCAGTATTTT; CDR3: CSARDPRTSTDTQYF
J: TRBJ2-3; V: TRBV7-6; size: .; D: TRBD1; DNA: TGTGCCAGCAGCTTACTGCCCTGGGACAGGGGCGGGGATATGCAGTATTTT; CDR3: CASSLLPWDRGGDMQYF
J: TRBJ2-3; V: TRBV27; size: few; D: .; DNA: TGTGCCAGCAGTTTATACAGGACGTTCGCAGATACGCAGTATTTT; CDR3: CASSLYRTFADTQYF
J: TRBJ2-5; V: TRBV7-2; size: .; D: .; DNA: TGTGCCAGCAGCCTAGGGGGGCGACGAGGACAAGAGACCCAGTACTTC; CDR3: CASSLGGRRGQETQYF
J: TRBJ2-3; V: TRBV20-1; size: once; D: .; DNA: TGCAGTGCAGACCCGGGAGACCTCCGCACAGATACGCAGTATTTT; CDR3: CSADPGDLRTDTQYF
J: TRBJ2-1; V: TRBV19; size: many; D: TRBD2; DNA: TGTGCCAGTAACTGGGGAGGGGAGCAGTTCTTC; CDR3: CASNWGGEQFF
J: TRBJ2-3; V: TRBV11-3; size: many; D: .; DNA: TGTGCCAGCAGCTTCGAACAAAGCACAGATACGCAGTATTTT; CDR3: CASSFEQSTDTQYF
J: TRBJ2-3; V: TRBV12-3/TRBV12-4; size: .; D: .; DNA: TGTGCCACCGGACAGAACACAGATACGCAGTATTTT; CDR3: CATGQNTDTQYF
J: TRBJ2-1; V: TRBV6-5; size: many; D: .; DNA: TGTGCCAGCAGCTACGGAGGAGGCAATGAGCAGTTCTTC; CDR3: CASSYGGGNEQFF
J: TRBJ2-3; V: TRBV28; size: .; D: TRBD2; DNA: TGTGCCAGCTTGCGGGGGGCCCGTACAGATACGCAGTATTTT; CDR3: CASLRGARTDTQYF
J: TRBJ1-1; V: TRBV7-8; size: .; D: .; DNA: TGTGCCAGCAGCTTAGAGGCGGCTTTCTTT; CDR3: CASSLEAAFF
J: TRBJ2-6; V: TRBV7-9; size: many; D: TRBD1; DNA: TGTGCCAGCCTCCGCGGCGACAGGGCACTCTCTGGGGCCAACGTCCTGACTTTC; CDR3: CASLRGDRALSGANVLTF
J: TRBJ1-5; V: TRBV3-1; size: .; D: .; DNA: TGTGCCAGCAGCCAAGACGCGTATAGCAATCAGCCCCAGCATTTT; CDR3: CASSQDAYSNQPQHF
J: TRBJ2-3; V: TRBV7-8; size: many; D: .; DNA: TGTGCCAGCAGCTTAACGCGGATAGGGGGGTTAGGTACAGATACGCAGTATTTT; CDR3: CASSLTRIGGLGTDTQYF
J: TRBJ2-2; V: TRBV19; size: .; D: .; DNA: TGTGCCGTGGGGGGCGCCTACACCGGGGAGCTGTTTTTT; CDR3: CAVGGAYTGELFF
J: TRBJ2-1; V: TRBV19; size: .; D: TRBD2; DNA: TGTGCCAGTAGTATATCGCCTAGCGGGGGCCCCAATGAGCAGTTCTTC; CDR3: CASSISPSGGPNEQFF
J: TRBJ1-2; V: TRBV2; size: .; D: .; DNA: TGTGCCAGCAGTCCGAGGGCAGTCGGCTATGGCTACACCTTC; CDR3: CASSPRAVGYGYTF
J: TRBJ1-4; V: TRBV2; size: .; D: TRBD1; DNA: TGTGCCAGCAGTGCGCCGGGACAGGGGAACGAAAAACTGTTTTTT; CDR3: CASSAPGQGNEKLFF
J: TRBJ2-2; V: TRBV7-9; size: many; D: TRBD1; DNA: TGTGCCAGCAGCGCAAGACAGGGCCTCGCGAACACCGGGGAGCTGTTTTTT; CDR3: CASSARQGLANTGELFF
J: TRBJ2-1; V: TRBV27; size: .; D: TRBD2; DNA: TGTGCCAGCAGTTTATCTGGGACTAGCGGGGTTGAGCAGTTCTTC; CDR3: CASSLSGTSGVEQFF
J: TRBJ1-6; V: TRBV7-2; size: .; D: TRBD1; DNA: TGTGCCAGCAGCTTAGAGGGACAGAGCAGTTCACTCCTCCACTTT; CDR3: CASSLEGQSSSLLHF
J: TRBJ1-1; V: TRBV7-6; size: .; D: .; DNA: TGTGCCAGCAGCCCATGGGGGAGGGAAGACACTGAAGCTTTCTTT; CDR3: CASSPWGREDTEAFF
J: TRBJ1-1; V: TRBV11-2; size: .; D: .; DNA: TGTGCCAGCAGCTTATATGATGCAGGGGAAGAGGCTTTCTTT; CDR3: CASSLYDAGEEAFF